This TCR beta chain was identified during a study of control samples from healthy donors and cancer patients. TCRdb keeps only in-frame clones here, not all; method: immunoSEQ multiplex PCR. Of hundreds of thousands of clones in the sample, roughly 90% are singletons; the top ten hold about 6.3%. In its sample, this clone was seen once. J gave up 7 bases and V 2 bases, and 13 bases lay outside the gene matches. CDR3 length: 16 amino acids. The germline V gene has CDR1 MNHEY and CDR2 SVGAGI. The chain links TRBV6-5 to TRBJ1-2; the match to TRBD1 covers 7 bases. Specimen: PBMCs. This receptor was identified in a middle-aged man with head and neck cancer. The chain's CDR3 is CASSYTLGDREVGYTF. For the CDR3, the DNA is TGTGCCAGCAGTTACACCCTAGGCGACAGGGAAGTTGGCTACACCTTC.